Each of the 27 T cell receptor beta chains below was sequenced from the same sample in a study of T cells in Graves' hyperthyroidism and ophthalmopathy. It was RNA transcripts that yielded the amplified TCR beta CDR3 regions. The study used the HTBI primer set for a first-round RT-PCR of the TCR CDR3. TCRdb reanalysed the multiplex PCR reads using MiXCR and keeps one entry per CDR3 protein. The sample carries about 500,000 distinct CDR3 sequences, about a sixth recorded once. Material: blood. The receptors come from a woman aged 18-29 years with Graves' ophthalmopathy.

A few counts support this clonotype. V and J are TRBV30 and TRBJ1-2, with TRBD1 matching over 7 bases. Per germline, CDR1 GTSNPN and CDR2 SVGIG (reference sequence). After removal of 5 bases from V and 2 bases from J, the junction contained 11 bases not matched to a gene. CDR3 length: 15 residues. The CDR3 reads CAWGRGQNPNYGYTF. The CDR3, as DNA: TGTGCCTGGGGGAGGGGGCAGAATCCCAACTATGGCTACACCTTC.

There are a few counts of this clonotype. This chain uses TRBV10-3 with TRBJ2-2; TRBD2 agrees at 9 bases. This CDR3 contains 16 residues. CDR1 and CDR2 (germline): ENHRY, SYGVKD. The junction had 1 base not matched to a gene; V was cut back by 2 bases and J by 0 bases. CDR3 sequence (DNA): TGTGCCATCAGTGAGCGGACTAGCGCGAACACCGGGGAGCTGTTTTTT. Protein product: CAISERTSANTGELFF.

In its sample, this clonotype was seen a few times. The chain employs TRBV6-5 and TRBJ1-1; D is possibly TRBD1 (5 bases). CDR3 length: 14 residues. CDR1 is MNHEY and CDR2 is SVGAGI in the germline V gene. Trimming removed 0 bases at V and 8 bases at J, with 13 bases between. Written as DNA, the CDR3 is TGTGCCAGCAGTTACTCGAGGGGCATTGTAGAAGCTTTCTTT. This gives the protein CASSYSRGIVEAFF.

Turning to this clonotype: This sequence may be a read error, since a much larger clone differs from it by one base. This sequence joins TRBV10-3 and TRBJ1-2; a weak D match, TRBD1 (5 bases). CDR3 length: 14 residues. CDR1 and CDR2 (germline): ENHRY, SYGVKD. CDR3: CATSEPDRHYGYTF. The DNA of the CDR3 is TGTGCCACCAGTGAGCCCGACAGACACTATGGCTACACCTTC.

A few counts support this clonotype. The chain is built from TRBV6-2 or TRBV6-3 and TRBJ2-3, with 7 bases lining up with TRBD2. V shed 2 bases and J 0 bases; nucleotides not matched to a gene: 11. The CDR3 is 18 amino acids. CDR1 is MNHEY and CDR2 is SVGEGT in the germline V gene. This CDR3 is CASSYRFAGDYSTDTQYF. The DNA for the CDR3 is TGTGCCAGCAGTTACAGATTCGCGGGAGACTATAGCACAGATACGCAGTATTTT.

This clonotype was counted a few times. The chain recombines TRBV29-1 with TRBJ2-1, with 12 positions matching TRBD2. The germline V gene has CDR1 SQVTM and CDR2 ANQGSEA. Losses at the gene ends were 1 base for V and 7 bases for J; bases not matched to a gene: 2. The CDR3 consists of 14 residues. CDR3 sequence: CSVEGTSGMNEQFF. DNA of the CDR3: TGCAGCGTTGAAGGGACTAGCGGGATGAATGAGCAGTTCTTC.

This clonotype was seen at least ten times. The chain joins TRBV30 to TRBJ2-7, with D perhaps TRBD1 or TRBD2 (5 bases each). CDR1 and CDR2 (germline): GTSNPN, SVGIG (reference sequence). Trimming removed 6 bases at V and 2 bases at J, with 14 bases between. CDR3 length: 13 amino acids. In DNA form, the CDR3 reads TGTGCCTGCTCTCCGGGACCCACCTACGAGCAGTACTTC. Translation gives CACSPGPTYEQYF. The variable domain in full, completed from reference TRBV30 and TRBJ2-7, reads SQTIHQWPATLVQPVGSPLSLECTVEGTSNPNLYWYRQAAGRGLQLLFYSVGIGQISSEVPQNLSASRPQDRQFILSSKKLLLSDSGFYLCACSPGPTYEQYFGPGTRLTVT.

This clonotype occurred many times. In DNA, the CDR3 is TGCGCCAGCAGCCATTTCGGTTCGGGACAGGGCGGCCCCCAGTACTTC. It encodes CASSHFGSGQGGPQYF. The gene calls are TRBV4-1 and TRBJ2-5, with TRBD1 matching over 9 bases. V lost 3 bases to trimming and J lost 9 bases; unmatched junction nucleotides: 14. CDR1 and CDR2 from the germline V gene are MGHRA and YSYEKL. The CDR3 is 16 amino acids.

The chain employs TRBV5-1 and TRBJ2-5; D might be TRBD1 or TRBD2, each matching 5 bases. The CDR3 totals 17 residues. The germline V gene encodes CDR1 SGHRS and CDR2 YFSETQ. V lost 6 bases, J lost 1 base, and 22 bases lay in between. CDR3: CASTNIQGWGIQETQYF. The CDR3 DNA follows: TGCGCCAGCACCAACATCCAGGGCTGGGGGATCCAAGAGACCCAGTACTTC.

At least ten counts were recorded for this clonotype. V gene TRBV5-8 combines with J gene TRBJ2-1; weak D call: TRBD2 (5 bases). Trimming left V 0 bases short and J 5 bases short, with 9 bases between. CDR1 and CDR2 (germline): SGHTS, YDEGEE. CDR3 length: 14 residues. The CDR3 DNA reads TGTGCCAGCAGCTTGGCGGACGGGAACAATGAGCAGTTCTTC. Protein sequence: CASSLADGNNEQFF.

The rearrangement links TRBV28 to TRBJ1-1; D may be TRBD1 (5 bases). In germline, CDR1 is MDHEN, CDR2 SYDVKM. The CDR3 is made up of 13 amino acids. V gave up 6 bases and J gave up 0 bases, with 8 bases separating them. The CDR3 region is CASRGLMNTEAFF. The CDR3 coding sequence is TGTGCCAGCAGGGGACTCATGAACACTGAAGCTTTCTTT.

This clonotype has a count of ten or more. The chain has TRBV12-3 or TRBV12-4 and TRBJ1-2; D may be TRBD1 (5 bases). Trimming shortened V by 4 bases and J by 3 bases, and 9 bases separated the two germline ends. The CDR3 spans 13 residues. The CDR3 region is CASSSRQYYGYTF. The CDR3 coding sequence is TGTGCCAGCAGTTCCAGACAGTACTATGGCTACACCTTC.

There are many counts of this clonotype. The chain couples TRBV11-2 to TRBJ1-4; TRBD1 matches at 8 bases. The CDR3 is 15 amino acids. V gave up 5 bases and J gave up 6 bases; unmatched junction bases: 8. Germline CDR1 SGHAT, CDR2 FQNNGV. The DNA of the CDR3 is TGTGCCAGCAGCCCGCCGGGACAGGAGGATGAAAAACTGTTTTTT. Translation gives CASSPPGQEDEKLFF.

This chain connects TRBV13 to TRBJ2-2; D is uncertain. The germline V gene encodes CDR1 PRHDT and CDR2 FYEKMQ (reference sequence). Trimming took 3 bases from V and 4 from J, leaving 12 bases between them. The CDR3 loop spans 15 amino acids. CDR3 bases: TGTGCCAGCAGCTTGGGCGACGGAACCACCGGGGAGCTGTTTTTT. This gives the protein CASSLGDGTTGELFF.

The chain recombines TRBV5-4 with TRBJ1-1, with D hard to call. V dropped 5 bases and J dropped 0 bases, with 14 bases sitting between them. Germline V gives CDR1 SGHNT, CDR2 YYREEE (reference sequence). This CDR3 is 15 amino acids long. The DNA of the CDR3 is TGTGCCAGCAGAAACTACCGTGTAATGAACACTGAAGCTTTCTTT. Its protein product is CASRNYRVMNTEAFF.

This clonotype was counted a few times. The CDR3 sequence: CASSERQLPYNEQFF. As DNA, the CDR3 is TGTGCCAGCAGTGAACGTCAGCTCCCCTACAATGAGCAGTTCTTC. The chain links TRBV6-1 to TRBJ2-1; D is unclear. The length of the CDR3 is 15 residues. In germline, CDR1 is MNHNS, CDR2 SASEGT. Trimming shortened V by 2 bases and J by 2 bases, and 10 bases separated the two germline ends.

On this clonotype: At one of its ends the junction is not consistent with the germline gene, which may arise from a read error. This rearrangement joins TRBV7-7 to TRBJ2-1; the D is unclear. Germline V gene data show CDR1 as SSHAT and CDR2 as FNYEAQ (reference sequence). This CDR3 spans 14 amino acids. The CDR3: CASSLDRLAGEQFF. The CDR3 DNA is TGTGCTAGCAGCTTAGATCGATTAGCAGGAGAGCAGTTCTTC.

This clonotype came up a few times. CDR3 DNA: TGTGCCAGTACTAGCGGGAGCGTTGGCTACAATGAGCAGTTCTTC. Translated: CASTSGSVGYNEQFF. The chain joins TRBV19 to TRBJ2-1; TRBD2 aligns across 10 bases. Germline CDR1 reads LNHDA; CDR2 reads SQIVND (reference sequence). The junction had 6 bases not matched to a gene; V was cut back by 7 bases and J by 3 bases. This CDR3 is 15 amino acids long.

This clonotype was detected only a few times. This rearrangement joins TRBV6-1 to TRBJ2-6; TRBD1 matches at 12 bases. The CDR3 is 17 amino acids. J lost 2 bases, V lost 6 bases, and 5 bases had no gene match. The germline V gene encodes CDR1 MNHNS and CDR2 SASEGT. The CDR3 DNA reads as TGTGCCAGCAGGCCCGGGACAGGGGGCGCTGGGGCCAACGTCCTGACTTTC. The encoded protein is CASRPGTGGAGANVLTF.

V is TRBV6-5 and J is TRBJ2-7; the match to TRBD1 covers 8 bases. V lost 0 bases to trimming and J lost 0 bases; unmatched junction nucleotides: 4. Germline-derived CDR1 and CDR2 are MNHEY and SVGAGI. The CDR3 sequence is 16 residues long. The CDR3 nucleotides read TGTGCCAGCAGTTACTCGTTCGGGACAGGCTCCTACGAGCAGTACTTC. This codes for CASSYSFGTGSYEQYF.

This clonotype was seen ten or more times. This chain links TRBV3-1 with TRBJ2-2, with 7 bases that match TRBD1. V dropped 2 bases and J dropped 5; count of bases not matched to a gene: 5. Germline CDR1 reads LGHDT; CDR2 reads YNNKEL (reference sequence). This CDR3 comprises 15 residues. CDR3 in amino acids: CASSQKGGRTGELFF. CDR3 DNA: TGTGCCAGCAGCCAAAAAGGGGGCAGGACCGGGGAGCTGTTTTTT.

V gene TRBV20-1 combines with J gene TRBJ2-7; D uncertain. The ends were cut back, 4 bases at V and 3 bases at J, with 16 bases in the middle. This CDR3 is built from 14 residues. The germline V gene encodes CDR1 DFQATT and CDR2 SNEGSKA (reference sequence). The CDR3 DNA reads TGCAGTGCTAAGGGATTCAGGCAAGTCTACGAGCAGTACTTC. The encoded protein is CSAKGFRQVYEQYF.

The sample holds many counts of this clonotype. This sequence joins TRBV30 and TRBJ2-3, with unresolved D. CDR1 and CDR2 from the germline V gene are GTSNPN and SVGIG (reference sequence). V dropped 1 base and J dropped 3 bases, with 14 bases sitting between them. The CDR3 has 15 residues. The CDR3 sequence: CAWSGAEFRTDTQYF. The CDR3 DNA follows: TGTGCCTGGAGTGGGGCGGAATTCAGGACAGATACGCAGTATTTT.

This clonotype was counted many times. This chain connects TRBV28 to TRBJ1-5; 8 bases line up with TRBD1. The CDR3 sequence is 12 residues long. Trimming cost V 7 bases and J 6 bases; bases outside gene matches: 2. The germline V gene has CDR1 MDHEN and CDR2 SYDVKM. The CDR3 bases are TGTGCCAGCAAGGACAGGGTTCAGCCCCAGCATTTT. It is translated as CASKDRVQPQHF.

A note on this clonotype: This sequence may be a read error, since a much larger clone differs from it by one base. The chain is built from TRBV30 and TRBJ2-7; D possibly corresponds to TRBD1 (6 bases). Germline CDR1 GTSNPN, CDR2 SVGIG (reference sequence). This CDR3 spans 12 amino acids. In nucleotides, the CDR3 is TGTGTCTGGAAGGCAGGGGTGGTCGAGCAGTACTTC. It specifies CVWKAGVVEQYF.

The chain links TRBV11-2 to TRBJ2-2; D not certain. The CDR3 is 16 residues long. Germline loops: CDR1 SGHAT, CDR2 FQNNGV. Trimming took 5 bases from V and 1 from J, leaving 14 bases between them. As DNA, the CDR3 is TGTGCCAGCAGCCCTTATAATCTGGAGAACACCGGGGAGCTGTTTTTT. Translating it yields CASSPYNLENTGELFF.

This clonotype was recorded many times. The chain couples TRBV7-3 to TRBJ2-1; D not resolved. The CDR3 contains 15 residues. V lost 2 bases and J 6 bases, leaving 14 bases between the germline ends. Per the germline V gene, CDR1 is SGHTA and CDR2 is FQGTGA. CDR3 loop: CASSLHPDSPNEQFF. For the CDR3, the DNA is TGTGCCAGCAGCTTACACCCCGACTCGCCCAATGAGCAGTTCTTC.